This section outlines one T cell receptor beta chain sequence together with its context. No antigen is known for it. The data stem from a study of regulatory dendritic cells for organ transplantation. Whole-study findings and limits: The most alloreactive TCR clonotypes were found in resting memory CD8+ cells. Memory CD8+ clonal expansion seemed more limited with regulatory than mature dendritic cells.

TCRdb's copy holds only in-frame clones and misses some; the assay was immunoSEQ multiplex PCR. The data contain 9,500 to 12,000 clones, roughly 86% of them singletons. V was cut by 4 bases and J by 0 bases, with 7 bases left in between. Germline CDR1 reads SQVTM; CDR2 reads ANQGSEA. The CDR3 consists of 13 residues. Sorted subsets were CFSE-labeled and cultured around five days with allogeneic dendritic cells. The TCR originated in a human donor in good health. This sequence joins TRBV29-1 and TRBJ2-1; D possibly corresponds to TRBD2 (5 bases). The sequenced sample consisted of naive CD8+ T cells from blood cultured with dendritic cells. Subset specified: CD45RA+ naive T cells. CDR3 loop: CSVVGDSYNEQFF. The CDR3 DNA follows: TGCAGCGTTGTCGGGGACTCCTACAATGAGCAGTTCTTC.